The source of this T cell receptor beta chain is a study of blood T cell repertoires in COVID-19. Study details: Some COVID-19 samples were acute and others convalescent; all came from the United States, Italy and Spain. PBMCs, B-cell-depleted T cells, or T cells were the source of the cDNA or gDNA that made up the material.

Followed over time, Seattle patients had been enrolled while infection was active. Produced via immunoSEQ multiplex PCR; TCRdb's table is partial and in-frame only. This table holds about 160,000 clones, 65% to 90% found once. There are 15 residues in the CDR3. Deletions cut 1 base from V and 7 bases from J, with 16 bases between. From germline, CDR1 is LGHDT and CDR2 YNNKEL (reference sequence). J is TRBJ1-1 and V is TRBV3-1 (or the pseudogene TRBV3-2); D possibly corresponds to TRBD1 (5 bases). The receptor's source is a woman aged 40-49 years with COVID-19, enrolled during active disease. Sequenced input: peripheral blood. CDR3 loop: CASSQAWAGESEAFF. CDR3 DNA sequence: TGTGCCAGCAGCCAAGCCTGGGCGGGGGAAAGTGAAGCTTTCTTT.